The text below deals with one T cell receptor beta chain. Repertoires were generated with immunoSEQ multiplex PCR, while TCRdb's copy carries only in-frame clones and drops some. The sample includes about 15,000 clones, around nine tenths seen only once; the top ten take about 2.1%. Germline CDR1 LNHDA, CDR2 SQIVND (reference sequence). The CDR3 extends over 16 amino acids. J lost 0 bases, V lost 4 bases, and 6 bases had no gene match. These data originate in a study of T cell repertoires and Cas9 in healthy adults. The receptor was derived from a human donor in good health. This chain connects TRBV19 to TRBJ2-4; TRBD2 aligns across 7 bases. Input material: Tregs (CD4+, CD25+, CD127-, CD137-, CD154-) from PBMCs; culture status not recorded. CDR3 residues: CASSTEGGLAKNIQYF. The CDR3 nucleotides are TGTGCCAGTAGTACTGAGGGAGGGTTAGCCAAAAACATTCAGTACTTC.